These 7 T cell receptor beta chains share one sample of origin, sequenced in a study of blood T cell repertoires in COVID-19. The assay was immunoSEQ multiplex PCR, and TCRdb's table has in-frame clones only and misses some. There are tens of thousands of clones in the sample; 60% to 80% occur only once, and approximately 16% lies in the top ten. The sequenced sample consisted of peripheral blood. Source of these receptors: a human donor in a cohort sampled during active COVID-19.

The gene calls are TRBV2 and TRBJ2-5; perhaps TRBD1 as D (6 bases). V shed 7 bases and J shed 2 bases, with 14 bases lying between them. The CDR3 totals 14 residues. Germline V lookup: CDR1 SNHLY, CDR2 FYNNEI. Here the CDR3 reads CASTALGTQETQYF. DNA of the CDR3: TGTGCCAGCACCGCACTGGGGACACAAGAGACCCAGTACTTC.

This clone has a handful of counts. The chain uses TRBV10-1 and TRBJ1-5, with 9 bases aligning to TRBD1. After removal of 8 bases from V and 3 bases from J, the junction contained 17 bases not matched to a gene. The CDR3 sequence is 18 residues long. CDR1 is WNHNN and CDR2 is SYGVQD in the germline V gene (reference sequence). CDR3 bases: TGCGCCAGCGGGGACAGGGAGACCGTTAATGTTTCCAATCAGCCCCAGCATTTT. Translation: CASGDRETVNVSNQPQHF.

CDR3 loop: CATSDSGIQYF. The CDR3 nucleotides are TGTGCCACCAGTGATTCCGGCATTCAGTACTTC. The chain carries TRBV24-1 and TRBJ2-4, with no clear D. Germline V gene sequence: CDR1 KGHDR, CDR2 SFDVKD. Trimming stripped 2 bases from V and 9 bases from J, with 4 bases between. This CDR3 contains 11 residues.

The chain carries TRBV19 and TRBJ1-5; 9 nucleotides match TRBD1. CDR3 size: 15 residues. J gave up 3 bases and V 7 bases, and 7 bases lay outside the gene matches. Germline V gene sequence: CDR1 LNHDA, CDR2 SQIVND (reference sequence). Here the CDR3 reads CASKQGAMSNQPQHF. As DNA, the CDR3 is TGTGCCAGTAAACAGGGGGCGATGTCCAATCAGCCCCAGCATTTT.

In the case of this clone: The sample has other DNA sequences that encode this CDR3 too. The chain employs TRBV5-1 and TRBJ2-3; a weak D match, TRBD2 (6 bases). Germline values: CDR1 SGHRS, CDR2 YFSETQ. The V end lost 0 bases, the J end lost 1 base, and 6 bases lay between the germline ends. The CDR3 is 14 amino acids. The CDR3: CASSLAGGTDTQYF. In nucleotides, the CDR3 is TGCGCCAGCAGCTTGGCGGGAGGCACAGATACGCAGTATTTT.

V usage is TRBV6-1 and J usage is TRBJ1-6; tentatively, D is TRBD1 (5 bases). The CDR3 length is 15 residues. Germline V gene lookup returns CDR1 MNHNS and CDR2 SASEGT. Trimming took 0 bases from V and 3 from J, leaving 6 bases between them. The CDR3 bases are TGTGCCAGCAGTGAAGCCCAGGGCTATAATTCACCCCTCCACTTT. Encoded protein: CASSEAQGYNSPLHF.

CDR3 DNA sequence: TGTGCCAGCAGCGCCGGACTAGCGGGGGAGACCCAGTACTTC. It is translated as CASSAGLAGETQYF. This chain connects TRBV9 to TRBJ2-5; TRBD2 matches 12 bases. The ends lost 3 bases at V and 5 bases at J; junction bases unmatched: 2. The CDR3 extends over 14 amino acids. Germline loops: CDR1 SGDLS, CDR2 YYNGEE.